This T cell receptor (beta chain) originates from a study of T cell responses to AZD1222 COVID-19 vaccine. Profiled with immunoSEQ multiplex PCR; TCRdb holds only in-frame clones, not every one. The repertoire includes around 110,000 clones, about 90% of them detected once, and 7.5% to 8% sits in the top ten. This CDR3 spans 15 amino acids. Trimming took 5 bases from V and 4 from J, leaving 17 bases between them. From germline, CDR1 is LNHDA and CDR2 SQIVND (reference sequence). The TCR sequence derives from an adult in good health. The sample consisted of peripheral blood, taken on day 0 of AZD1222 vaccination. J is TRBJ1-2 and V is TRBV19, with D perhaps TRBD1 (5 bases). CDR3 coding DNA: TGTGCCAGTAGTCCGTCGGGGGGTGGATCCTATGGCTACACCTTC. It codes for CASSPSGGGSYGYTF.